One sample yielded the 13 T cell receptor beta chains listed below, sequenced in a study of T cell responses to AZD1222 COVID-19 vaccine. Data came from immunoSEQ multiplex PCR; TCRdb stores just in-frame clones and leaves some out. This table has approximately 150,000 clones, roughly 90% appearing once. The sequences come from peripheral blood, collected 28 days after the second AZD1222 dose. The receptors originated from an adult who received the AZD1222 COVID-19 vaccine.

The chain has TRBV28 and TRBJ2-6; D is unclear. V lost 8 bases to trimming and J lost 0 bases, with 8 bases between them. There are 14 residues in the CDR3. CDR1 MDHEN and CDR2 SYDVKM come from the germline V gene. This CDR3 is CASRPSSGANVLTF. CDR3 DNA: TGTGCCAGCCGACCGAGCTCTGGGGCCAACGTCCTGACTTTC. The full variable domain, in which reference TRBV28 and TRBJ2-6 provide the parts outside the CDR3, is DVKVTQSSRYLVKRTGEKVFLECVQDMDHENMFWYRQDPGLGLRLIYFSYDVKMKEKGDIPEGYSVSREKKERFSLILESASTNQTSMYLCASRPSSGANVLTFGAGSRLTVL.

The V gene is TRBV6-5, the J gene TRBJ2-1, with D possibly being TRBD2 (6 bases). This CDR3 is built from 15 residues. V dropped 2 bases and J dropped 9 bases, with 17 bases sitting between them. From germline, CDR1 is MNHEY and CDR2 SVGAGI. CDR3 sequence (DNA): TGTGCCAGCAGTTACGGCGGCGGGATGGGGAGTGAGCAGTTCTTC. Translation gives CASSYGGGMGSEQFF.

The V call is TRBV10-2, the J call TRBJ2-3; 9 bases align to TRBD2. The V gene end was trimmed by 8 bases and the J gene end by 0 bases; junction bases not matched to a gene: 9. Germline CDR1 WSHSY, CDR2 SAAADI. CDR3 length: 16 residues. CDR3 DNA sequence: TGCGCCAGCTATGTCGAGGCGGGAGGGAGCACAGATACGCAGTATTTT. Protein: CASYVEAGGSTDTQYF.

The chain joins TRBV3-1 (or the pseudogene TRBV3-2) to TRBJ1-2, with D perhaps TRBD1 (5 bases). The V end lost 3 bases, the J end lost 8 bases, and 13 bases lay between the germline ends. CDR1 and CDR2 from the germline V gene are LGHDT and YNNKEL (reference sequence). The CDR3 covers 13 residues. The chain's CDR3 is CASSHAGMRGYTF. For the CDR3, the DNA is TGTGCCAGCAGCCATGCAGGGATGAGGGGCTACACCTTC.

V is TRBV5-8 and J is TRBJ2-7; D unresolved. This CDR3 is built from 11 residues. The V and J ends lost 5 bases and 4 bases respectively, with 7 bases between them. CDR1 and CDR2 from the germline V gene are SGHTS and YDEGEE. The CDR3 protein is CASRWVYEQYF. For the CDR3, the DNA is TGTGCCAGCAGATGGGTTTACGAGCAGTACTTC.

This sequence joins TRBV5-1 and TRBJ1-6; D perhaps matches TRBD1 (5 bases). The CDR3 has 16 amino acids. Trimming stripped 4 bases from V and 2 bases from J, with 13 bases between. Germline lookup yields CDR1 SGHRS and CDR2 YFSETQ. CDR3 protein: CASSKGTEPYNSPLHF. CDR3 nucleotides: TGCGCCAGCAGCAAAGGGACGGAACCCTATAATTCACCCCTCCACTTT.

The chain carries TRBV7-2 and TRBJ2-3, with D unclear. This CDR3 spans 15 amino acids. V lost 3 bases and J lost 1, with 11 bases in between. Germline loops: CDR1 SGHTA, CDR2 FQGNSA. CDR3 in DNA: TGTGCCAGCAGCTTGCAGAGCGTCCGCACAGATACGCAGTATTTT. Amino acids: CASSLQSVRTDTQYF. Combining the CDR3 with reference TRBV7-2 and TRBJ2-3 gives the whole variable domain GAGVSQSPSNKVTEKGKDVELRCDPISGHTALYWYRQSLGQGLEFLIYFQGNSAPDKSGLPSDRFSAERTGGSVSTLTIQRTQQEDSAVYLCASSLQSVRTDTQYFGPGTRLTVL.

The DNA of the CDR3 is TGTGCCAGCAGCTTTGGATCGGGACGAGTGAACACTGAAGCTTTCTTT. Protein: CASSFGSGRVNTEAFF. The V gene is TRBV5-8, the J gene TRBJ1-1, with a tentative D call TRBD1 (5 bases). The CDR3 has 16 amino acids. Trimming took off 2 bases at V and 0 bases at J, with 14 bases between the two ends. Germline V gene sequence: CDR1 SGHTS, CDR2 YDEGEE.

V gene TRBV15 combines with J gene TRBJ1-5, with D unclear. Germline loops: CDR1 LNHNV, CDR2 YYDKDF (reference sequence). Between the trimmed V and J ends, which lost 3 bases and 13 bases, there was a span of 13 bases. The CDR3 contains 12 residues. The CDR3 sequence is CATSRSPGEQHF. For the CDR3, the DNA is TGTGCCACCAGCAGGAGCCCCGGAGAGCAGCATTTT. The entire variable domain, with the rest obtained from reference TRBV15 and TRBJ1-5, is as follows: DAMVIQNPRYQVTQFGKPVTLSCSQTLNHNVMYWYQQKSSQAPKLLFHYYDKDFNNEADTPDNFQSRRPNTSFCFLDIRSPGLGDTAMYLCATSRSPGEQHFGDGTRLSIL.

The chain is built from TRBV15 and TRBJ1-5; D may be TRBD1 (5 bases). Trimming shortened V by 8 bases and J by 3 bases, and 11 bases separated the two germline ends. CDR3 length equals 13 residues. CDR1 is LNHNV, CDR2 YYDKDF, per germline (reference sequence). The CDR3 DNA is TGTGCCACCGAGGCAGGGTACAATCAGCCCCAGCATTTT. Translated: CATEAGYNQPQHF.

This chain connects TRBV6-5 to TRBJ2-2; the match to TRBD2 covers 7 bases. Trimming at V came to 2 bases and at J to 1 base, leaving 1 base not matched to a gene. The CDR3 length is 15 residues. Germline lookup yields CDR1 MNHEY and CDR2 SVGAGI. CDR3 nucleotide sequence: TGTGCCAGCAGTTACAAGCGGGGGAACACCGGGGAGCTGTTTTTT. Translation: CASSYKRGNTGELFF.

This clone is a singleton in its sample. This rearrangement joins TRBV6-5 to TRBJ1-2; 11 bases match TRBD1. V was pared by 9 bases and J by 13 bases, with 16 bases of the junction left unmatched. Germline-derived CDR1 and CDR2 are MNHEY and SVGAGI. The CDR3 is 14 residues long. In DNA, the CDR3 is TGTGCCAGTTGTCCGGGACAGGGGGAAAGGGAGCTCACCTTC. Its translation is CASCPGQGERELTF.

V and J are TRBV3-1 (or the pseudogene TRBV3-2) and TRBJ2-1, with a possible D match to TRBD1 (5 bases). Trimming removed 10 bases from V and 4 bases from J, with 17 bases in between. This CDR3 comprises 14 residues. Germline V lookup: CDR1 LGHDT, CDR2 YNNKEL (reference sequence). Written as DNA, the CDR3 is TGTGCCACCAAAGGGAACAGGCCATACAATGAGCAGTTCTTC. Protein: CATKGNRPYNEQFF.